Below, 23 T cell receptor beta chains from the same sample are listed, as sequenced in a study of response to subunit inactivated influenza vaccine. TCRdb reprocessed the RT-PCR reads with MiXCR, giving one entry per CDR3 protein. The table records hundreds of thousands of distinct CDR3 sequences, about an eighth of them present only once. Sequencing was performed on PBMCs from blood, taken about 6 weeks after vaccination. Receptors were obtained from a man in his forties or fifties who received an inactivated influenza vaccine.

This chain uses TRBV2 with TRBJ2-3; TRBD1 agrees at 7 bases. V was pared by 6 bases and J by 3 bases, with 12 bases of the junction left unmatched. The CDR3 is made up of 16 amino acids. Per germline, CDR1 SNHLY and CDR2 FYNNEI. DNA of the CDR3: TGTGCCAGCAGCATATCGACAGGGCTTTCAACAGATACGCAGTATTTT. Translating gives CASSISTGLSTDTQYF. The full variable domain, completed using reference TRBV2 and TRBJ2-3, is EPEVTQTPSHQVTQMGQEVILRCVPISNHLYFYWYRQILGQKVEFLVSFYNNEISEKSEIFDDQFSVERPDGSNFTLKIRSTKLEDSAMYFCASSISTGLSTDTQYFGPGTRLTVL.

This clonotype was recorded at least ten times. The chain links TRBV20-1 to TRBJ2-1, with TRBD2 matching 14 bases. The junction had 14 bases not matched to a gene; V was cut back by 5 bases and J by 5 bases. In germline, CDR1 is DFQATT, CDR2 SNEGSKA (reference sequence). CDR3 size: 18 residues. The CDR3 spells CSAPHRRLAGGLDNEQFF. The CDR3 bases are TGCAGTGCTCCCCATCGTCGACTAGCGGGGGGGCTCGACAATGAGCAGTTCTTC.

This rearrangement joins TRBV6-5 to TRBJ1-6; D might be TRBD1 (5 bases). The CDR3 loop spans 14 amino acids. Germline V lookup: CDR1 MNHEY, CDR2 SVGAGI. The V end lost 0 bases, the J end lost 9 bases, and 9 bases lay between the germline ends. DNA of the CDR3: TGTGCCAGCAGTTACTCGGGGGGACCTTCACCCCTCCACTTT. Its translation: CASSYSGGPSPLHF.

In its sample, this clonotype was seen many times. The genes are TRBV7-6 and TRBJ2-1; 7 nucleotides line up with TRBD2. The J segment lost 9 bases and the V segment lost 1 base, leaving 0 bases of the junction unmatched. CDR3 length equals 12 residues. Germline CDR1 reads SGHVS; CDR2 reads FNYEAQ. The CDR3 spells CASSLVAGEQFF. The CDR3 DNA reads TGTGCCAGCAGCTTAGTAGCGGGTGAGCAGTTCTTC.

This clonotype showed up many times. The chain uses TRBV29-1 and TRBJ2-3; D is possibly TRBD2 (5 bases). The CDR3 sequence is 13 residues long. Between the trimmed V and J ends, which lost 6 bases and 2 bases, there was a span of 12 bases. Per the germline V gene, CDR1 is SQVTM and CDR2 is ANQGSEA. The CDR3: CSVPGTLTDTQYF. CDR3 in DNA: TGCAGCGTACCGGGAACTCTCACAGATACGCAGTATTTT.

The V gene is TRBV20-1, the J gene TRBJ2-3; TRBD1 matches at 7 bases. The length of the CDR3 is 15 residues. After removal of 1 base from V and 2 bases from J, the junction contained 6 bases not matched to a gene. Per germline, CDR1 DFQATT and CDR2 SNEGSKA (reference sequence). The CDR3: CSARVLDRFTDTQYF. The CDR3 DNA reads as TGCAGTGCTAGAGTATTGGACAGGTTCACAGATACGCAGTATTTT.

V usage is TRBV11-2 and J usage is TRBJ2-3; 9 bases are a match to TRBD1. The CDR3 has 19 residues. The germline V gene has CDR1 SGHAT and CDR2 FQNNGV. With 5 bases clipped from V and 0 bases from J, the junction kept 15 bases outside the gene matches. CDR3 sequence reads: CASSGPDYRGHASTDTQYF. The CDR3 bases are TGTGCCAGCAGCGGACCCGACTACAGGGGGCACGCGAGCACAGATACGCAGTATTTT.

This clonotype appeared a few times. The chain recombines TRBV13 with TRBJ1-1; perhaps TRBD1 as D (5 bases). Germline lookup yields CDR1 PRHDT and CDR2 FYEKMQ (reference sequence). The V end was cut by 0 bases, the J end by 0 bases, with 11 bases between. This CDR3 spans 16 amino acids. In DNA form, the CDR3 reads TGTGCCAGCAGCTTAGGCCCCGGGGGTATGAACACTGAAGCTTTCTTT. This codes for CASSLGPGGMNTEAFF.

This clonotype was counted at least ten times. The rearrangement joins TRBV7-9 to TRBJ1-2; no firm D call. CDR1 and CDR2 from the germline V gene are SEHNR and FQNEAQ (reference sequence). The CDR3 has 15 residues. The ends were cut back, 5 bases at V and 0 bases at J, with 13 bases in the middle. Here the CDR3 DNA reads TGTGCCAGCAGCAAAAGGGCAGACTCTAACTATGGCTACACCTTC. Translating gives CASSKRADSNYGYTF.

In its sample, this clonotype was seen a few times. The chain is built from TRBV6-1 and TRBJ1-6; D is unclear. CDR3 size: 14 residues. Trimming removed 5 bases at V and 6 bases at J, with 11 bases between. Germline V gene data show CDR1 as MNHNS and CDR2 as SASEGT. This CDR3 is CASSRGIGNSPLHF. CDR3 in DNA: TGTGCCAGCAGTCGGGGAATCGGTAATTCACCCCTCCACTTT.

This clonotype was recorded a few times. The chain couples TRBV11-2 to TRBJ2-3; D gene ambiguous. Germline V gene data show CDR1 as SGHAT and CDR2 as FQNNGV. The CDR3 has 14 amino acids. V was cut by 1 base and J by 2 bases, with 7 bases left in between. The CDR3 sequence: CASSLARNTDTQYF. The DNA of the CDR3 is TGTGCCAGCAGCTTAGCCCGGAACACAGATACGCAGTATTTT.

As for this clonotype: This may be a read error: a much more frequent sequence differs by one nucleotide. The chain employs TRBV4-1 and TRBJ2-5; 11 nucleotides align to TRBD2. CDR3 length equals 15 residues. Trimming cost V 2 bases and J 7 bases; bases outside gene matches: 6. Germline CDR1 is MGHRA and CDR2 is YSYEKL. CDR3 coding DNA: TGCGCCAGCAGCCAAACTAGCGGGGGAGGAGGGACCCAGTACTTC. Its translation is CASSQTSGGGGTQYF.

V usage is TRBV12-3 or TRBV12-4 and J usage is TRBJ2-7; TRBD2 is a possible D gene (5 bases). The length of the CDR3 is 13 residues. Trimming took off 6 bases at V and 6 bases at J, with 15 bases between the two ends. CDR3 protein: CASSLSSAGEQYF. The DNA of the CDR3 is TGTGCCAGCAGCCTCAGTTCGGCGGGCGAGCAGTACTTC.

At least ten counts were recorded for this clonotype. This chain links TRBV15 with TRBJ1-1, with D hard to call. The CDR3 spans 14 residues. CDR1 is LNHNV, CDR2 YYDKDF, per germline (reference sequence). Trimming removed 0 bases from V and 2 bases from J, with 7 bases in between. CDR3 in DNA: TGTGCCACCAGCAGAGATTATTTCAACACTGAAGCTTTCTTT. This translates into CATSRDYFNTEAFF.

In its sample, this clonotype was seen many times. The chain is built from TRBV29-1 and TRBJ1-2; 12 bases are a match to TRBD1. Germline CDR1 reads SQVTM; CDR2 reads ANQGSEA. This CDR3 contains 12 residues. The V segment lost 6 bases and the J segment 8 bases; nucleotides outside the gene matches: 4. CDR3 loop: CSVGQGARGYTF. CDR3 DNA: TGCAGCGTGGGACAGGGGGCAAGGGGCTACACCTTC.

The chain links TRBV7-2 to TRBJ1-1; D not resolved. This CDR3 comprises 15 residues. Trimming took 3 bases from V and 4 from J, leaving 15 bases between them. The germline V gene encodes CDR1 SGHTA and CDR2 FQGNSA. CDR3 sequence: CASSFTEYLGTEAFF. The CDR3 coding sequence is TGTGCCAGCAGCTTTACTGAATACTTGGGCACTGAAGCTTTCTTT.

This clonotype was picked up a small number of times. This chain joins TRBV7-2 and TRBJ2-7; 10 bases align to TRBD2. Germline V lookup: CDR1 SGHTA, CDR2 FQGNSA. The CDR3 is 14 amino acids. With V trimmed by 2 bases and J by 3 bases, 1 base remained unmatched. The CDR3, as DNA: TGTGCCAGCAGCTTAAGCGGGAGGGGCTACGAGCAGTACTTC. It codes for CASSLSGRGYEQYF.

The CDR3 is CASKDSGYNEQFF. The CDR3 DNA follows: TGTGCCAGCAAAGACAGTGGGTACAATGAGCAGTTCTTC. This sequence joins TRBV28 and TRBJ2-1; possibly TRBD1 for D (5 bases). Germline CDR1 MDHEN, CDR2 SYDVKM. CDR3 length equals 13 residues. V was clipped by 7 bases and J by 4 bases, with 11 bases between them.

This clonotype was detected a few times. V gene TRBV15 combines with J gene TRBJ2-3; D possibly corresponds to TRBD2 (6 bases). V was cut by 0 bases and J by 4 bases, with 11 bases left in between. The CDR3 contains 15 residues. From germline, CDR1 is LNHNV and CDR2 YYDKDF (reference sequence). The CDR3 loop is CATSREPTSPDTQYF. The CDR3 nucleotides read TGTGCCACCAGCAGAGAGCCGACTAGTCCAGATACGCAGTATTTT.

J is TRBJ1-1 and V is TRBV12-3 or TRBV12-4; TRBD1 aligns across 9 bases. The CDR3 spans 17 residues. V dropped 0 bases and J dropped 4; count of bases not matched to a gene: 9. This CDR3 is CASSLALGQGRPTEAFF. The CDR3 bases are TGTGCCAGCAGTTTAGCGCTAGGACAGGGGCGCCCCACTGAAGCTTTCTTT.

In this sample, this clonotype turned up a few times. The rearrangement joins TRBV20-1 to TRBJ2-3; 12 bases agree with TRBD2. CDR1 and CDR2 from the germline V gene are DFQATT and SNEGSKA (reference sequence). J lost 6 bases, V lost 5 bases, and 6 bases had no gene match. CDR3 size: 14 residues. The DNA of the CDR3 is TGCAGTGCTTCTCTAGCGGGAGGGCCCGATACGCAGTATTTT. It encodes CSASLAGGPDTQYF.

This clonotype was counted at least ten times. The germline gene is not matched at one end of the junction; a read error may be the cause. This chain's CDR3 is CASSLTQGEAFF. The CDR3 region has the DNA TGTGCCAGCAGTCTCACCCAGGGCGAAGCCTTCTTT. V usage is TRBV2 and J usage is TRBJ1-1, with D perhaps TRBD1 (5 bases). CDR3 length equals 12 residues. Germline V gene data show CDR1 as SNHLY and CDR2 as FYNNEI. The full variable domain, with the rest looked up from reference TRBV2 and TRBJ1-1, is EPEVTQTPSHQVTQMGQEVILRCVPISNHLYFYWYRQILGQKVEFLVSFYNNEISEKSEIFDDQFSVERPDGSNFTLKIRSTKLEDSAMYFCASSLTQGEAFFGQGTRLTVV.

Many counts were recorded for this clonotype. This chain uses TRBV11-2 with TRBJ1-1; no firm D call. V dropped 1 base and J dropped 3 bases, with 9 bases sitting between them. The V gene's germline CDR1 is SGHAT and CDR2 FQNNGV. The CDR3 extends over 14 amino acids. CDR3 in DNA: TGTGCCAGCAGCTTAGTGGCTCACGACACTGAAGCTTTCTTT. Translation gives CASSLVAHDTEAFF. Full variable domain (rest looked up from reference TRBV11-2 and TRBJ1-1): EAGVAQSPRYKIIEKRQSVAFWCNPISGHATLYWYQQILGQGPKLLIQFQNNGVVDDSQLPKDRFSAERLKGVDSTLKIQPAKLEDSAVYLCASSLVAHDTEAFFGQGTRLTVV.